The T cell receptor beta chain under discussion was sequenced for a study of control samples from healthy donors and cancer patients. As to this clone: One junction end does not reproduce the germline sequence, and a read error may be involved.

Sequenced by immunoSEQ multiplex PCR; TCRdb stores in-frame clones only, minus some. Here the sample spans fewer than 85,000 clones, approximately 90% being singletons. Sequenced: blood. The origin of this receptor is a man aged 50 to 60 in good health.

The CDR3 protein is CASSVGTSGGGSLF. CDR3 DNA: TGTGCCAGCAGCGTAGGGACTAGCGGGGGGGGTTCCCTCTTC. The chain employs TRBV9 and TRBJ2-1, with TRBD2 matching 15 bases. The CDR3 has 14 amino acids. Germline assignment: CDR1 SGDLS and CDR2 YYNGEE.